Sequencing of this T cell receptor beta chain was carried out in a study of cytomegalovirus exposure and HLA in healthy donors. About the study: In an earlier analysis, around 100 million unique TCR beta sequences were found from some 200 million T cells.

PCR employed 60 Vbeta and 13 Jbeta primers. Clones were sequenced by immunoSEQ multiplex PCR, and TCRdb holds only the in-frame ones, with some missing. The sample records approximately 150,000 clones, approximately 80% being singletons. In germline, CDR1 is ENHRY, CDR2 SYGVKD. V lost 6 bases and J lost 3; bases outside the gene matches: 5. The CDR3 runs to 13 residues. This rearrangement joins TRBV10-3 to TRBJ2-7; 7 positions match TRBD1. The specimen was PBMCs. This receptor was identified in a boy between 2 and 10 years old in good health and CMV-seronegative. The CDR3 loop reads CAIRTGTDYEQYF. The CDR3 nucleotides read TGTGCCATCAGAACCGGGACAGACTACGAGCAGTACTTC.